These 30 T cell receptor beta chains originate from one sample sequenced in a study of blood T cell repertoires in COVID-19. Sequencing was performed with immunoSEQ multiplex PCR; in TCRdb, only in-frame clones are kept and a portion is missing. Among under 200,000 clones, approximately 80% were seen once, and the ten largest hold 3% to 4%. The material sequenced was PBMCs or T cells enriched from blood (not recorded which). These receptors originate from a woman aged 55-70 years who had recovered from COVID-19.

This chain uses TRBV30 with TRBJ2-7; D might be TRBD1 (5 bases). Germline V gene data show CDR1 as GTSNPN and CDR2 as SVGIG (reference sequence). The CDR3 consists of 14 residues. The V and J ends lost 0 bases and 1 base respectively, with 10 bases between them. The CDR3 DNA is TGTGCCTGGAGTGTACTGGACACTTCCTACGAGCAGTACTTC. Protein: CAWSVLDTSYEQYF.

In the case of this clone: This specimen includes other DNA sequences encoding the same CDR3. The J gene is TRBJ1-4, the V gene TRBV5-1; D is undetermined. Germline CDR1 is SGHRS and CDR2 is YFSETQ. This CDR3 is 15 amino acids long. V lost 0 bases, J lost 0 bases, and 6 bases lay in between. CDR3 sequence: CASSLGTATNEKLFF. CDR3 in DNA: TGCGCCAGCAGCTTGGGAACGGCAACTAATGAAAAACTGTTTTTT.

V is TRBV7-8 and J is TRBJ1-4, with 9 positions matching TRBD1. V gave up 7 bases and J gave up 7 bases; unmatched junction bases: 10. CDR1 is SGHVS and CDR2 is FQNEAQ in the germline V gene. The CDR3 is 15 amino acids. CDR3 in DNA: TGTGCCAGCACCGAGACAGGGGGGACGGGTGAAAAACTGTTTTTT. Encoded protein: CASTETGGTGEKLFF.

The rearrangement uses TRBV6-2 or TRBV6-3 and TRBJ1-1; TRBD1 might be the D (5 bases). Germline loops: CDR1 MNHEY, CDR2 SVGEGT. V lost 2 bases and J 2 bases, leaving 15 bases between the germline ends. The CDR3 spans 16 residues. The CDR3 reads CASSYTGTVINTEAFF. CDR3 in DNA: TGTGCCAGCAGTTACACGGGGACTGTCATCAACACTGAAGCTTTCTTT.

The J gene is TRBJ2-2, the V gene TRBV30; TRBD2 matches 10 bases. Germline CDR1 GTSNPN, CDR2 SVGIG (reference sequence). This CDR3 region has 18 residues. V dropped 5 bases and J dropped 2; count of bases not matched to a gene: 14. The CDR3 DNA reads TGTGCCTGGGACCGGGCTAGCGGGGGATCAAAAAACACCGGGGAGCTGTTTTTT. This sequence encodes CAWDRASGGSKNTGELFF. Using reference TRBV30 and TRBJ2-2 for the parts outside the CDR3, the full variable domain is SQTIHQWPATLVQPVGSPLSLECTVEGTSNPNLYWYRQAAGRGLQLLFYSVGIGQISSEVPQNLSASRPQDRQFILSSKKLLLSDSGFYLCAWDRASGGSKNTGELFFGEGSRLTVL.

V usage is TRBV25-1 and J usage is TRBJ2-6; possibly TRBD1 for D (7 bases). The CDR3 sequence is 15 residues long. Germline loops: CDR1 MGHDK, CDR2 SYGVNS. Trimming took off 3 bases at V and 11 bases at J, with 17 bases between the two ends. Written as DNA, the CDR3 is TGTGCCAGCAGTGATCCCAGGGGGGTTGTGGACGTCCTGACTTTC. It is translated as CASSDPRGVVDVLTF.

The rearrangement uses TRBV6-5 and TRBJ1-2; 7 positions agree with TRBD1. The trim removed 2 bases at V and 4 bases at J, leaving 7 bases unmatched. The CDR3 length is 15 residues. Germline V CDR1 and CDR2: MNHEY, SVGAGI. Here the CDR3 reads CASSYSEQGGYGYTF. The CDR3 DNA reads as TGTGCCAGCAGTTACAGCGAGCAGGGGGGCTATGGCTACACCTTC.

The chain uses TRBV2 and TRBJ2-5; tentatively, D is TRBD1 (6 bases). The CDR3 is 12 residues long. V was clipped by 6 bases and J by 5 bases, with 10 bases between them. From germline, CDR1 is SNHLY and CDR2 FYNNEI. In DNA form, the CDR3 reads TGTGCCAGCAGCGCCACAGGGGAGACCCAGTACTTC. Residues: CASSATGETQYF.

This sequence joins TRBV4-1 and TRBJ2-3; possibly TRBD1 for D (5 bases). CDR1 MGHRA and CDR2 YSYEKL come from the germline V gene. The V gene lost 4 bases and the J gene lost 6 bases, with 11 bases spanning the gap. The CDR3 is 13 residues long. CDR3 in DNA: TGCGCCAGCAGCCTGCGGTCAGGGGATACGCAGTATTTT. Its protein product is CASSLRSGDTQYF.

CDR3 sequence: CASSPKRQGSGEQYF. The CDR3 DNA sequence: TGTGCCAGCTCACCTAAGCGACAGGGTTCGGGTGAGCAGTACTTC. J is TRBJ2-7 and V is TRBV18, with TRBD1 identical over 7 bases. The CDR3 has 15 amino acids. CDR1 is KGHSH and CDR2 is LQKENI in the germline V gene. V was pared by 3 bases and J by 7 bases, with 12 bases of the junction left unmatched.

The chain combines TRBV3-1 (or the pseudogene TRBV3-2) with TRBJ2-2; no reliable D call. The CDR3 covers 14 residues. CDR1 and CDR2 (germline): LGHDT, YNNKEL (reference sequence). V lost 1 base to trimming and J lost 1 base, with 4 bases between them. CDR3 loop: CASSQAGNTGELFF. Here the CDR3 DNA reads TGTGCCAGCAGCCAAGCAGGGAACACCGGGGAGCTGTTTTTT.

The genes are TRBV5-4 and TRBJ2-5, with 7 bases aligning to TRBD2. V trimming: 1 base; J trimming: 5 bases; junction bases outside the gene matches: 11. This CDR3 spans 16 amino acids. The germline V gene has CDR1 SGHNT and CDR2 YYREEE (reference sequence). The CDR3 region is CASSLRSSGGSETQYF. For the CDR3, the DNA is TGTGCCAGCAGCTTGAGGAGCTCGGGGGGTTCGGAGACCCAGTACTTC.

The rearrangement links TRBV5-1 to TRBJ2-3; perhaps TRBD2 as D (5 bases). The germline V gene has CDR1 SGHRS and CDR2 YFSETQ. The CDR3 runs to 13 residues. The V end was cut by 4 bases, the J end by 6 bases, with 12 bases between. The DNA of the CDR3 is TGCGCCAGCAGCGTGACTACCCCGGATACGCAGTATTTT. Its translation: CASSVTTPDTQYF.

The J gene is TRBJ2-1, the V gene TRBV21-1; the listed D gene, TRBD2, was not tested against the DNA. TRBV21-1 is an annotated pseudogene. The CDR3 consists of 14 residues. Here the CDR3 DNA reads TGTGCCAGCAGCGGACTAGCCTCCTACAATGAGCAGTTCTTC. Amino acid sequence: CASSGLASYNEQFF.

This rearrangement joins TRBV19 to TRBJ2-1; 9 bases map to TRBD1. The CDR3 has 16 residues. Germline V gives CDR1 LNHDA, CDR2 SQIVND (reference sequence). V lost 3 bases to trimming and J lost 7 bases; unmatched junction nucleotides: 10. CDR3 DNA sequence: TGTGCCAGTAGTATGGGACAGGGCCCCTATATGAATGAGCAGTTCTTC. Translation: CASSMGQGPYMNEQFF.

The chain carries TRBV10-1 and TRBJ2-3; 8 positions agree with TRBD2. Germline CDR1 is WNHNN and CDR2 is SYGVQD (reference sequence). The J segment lost 6 bases and the V segment lost 4 bases, leaving 3 bases of the junction unmatched. The CDR3 is 13 residues long. CDR3 nucleotide sequence: TGCGCCAGCAGTGGAGCGGGGGTTGATACGCAGTATTTT. It is translated as CASSGAGVDTQYF.

The V call is TRBV3-1 (or the pseudogene TRBV3-2), the J call TRBJ2-5; 12 nucleotides line up with TRBD2. Trimming removed 3 bases from V and 5 bases from J; junction bases left unmatched: 7. The CDR3 runs to 16 residues. CDR1 is LGHDT, CDR2 YNNKEL, per germline (reference sequence). The CDR3 loop is CASSHLAGGGLETQYF. DNA for the CDR3: TGTGCCAGCAGCCATCTAGCGGGGGGGGGTCTGGAGACCCAGTACTTC.

This chain connects TRBV11-3 to TRBJ2-5; D may be TRBD2 (6 bases). The CDR3 has 12 residues. The germline gives CDR1 SGHNT, CDR2 YENEEA. V lost 0 bases, J lost 7 bases, and 6 bases lay in between. The CDR3 protein is CASSLEAGTQYF. CDR3 coding DNA: TGTGCCAGCAGCTTAGAAGCGGGGACCCAGTACTTC. The full variable domain, completed using reference TRBV11-3 and TRBJ2-5, is EAGVVQSPRYKIIEKKQPVAFWCNPISGHNTLYWYLQNLGQGPELLIRYENEEAVDDSQLPKDRFSAERLKGVDSTLKIQPAELGDSAVYLCASSLEAGTQYFGPGTRLLVL.

The chain joins TRBV27 to TRBJ1-3; TRBD1 aligns across 11 bases. The germline gives CDR1 MNHEY, CDR2 SMNVEV (reference sequence). V lost 6 bases and J lost 2; bases outside the gene matches: 6. This CDR3 is built from 16 residues. The CDR3 loop is CASSLKGQGAGNTIYF. The CDR3 DNA reads as TGTGCCAGCAGCCTAAAGGGACAGGGGGCTGGAAACACCATATATTTT.

This clone occurred once. V usage is TRBV6-2 or TRBV6-3 and J usage is TRBJ2-2, with 13 bases matching TRBD2. Germline V gene data show CDR1 as MNHEY and CDR2 as SVGEGT. CDR3 size: 16 residues. With 6 bases clipped from V and 7 bases from J, the junction kept 8 bases outside the gene matches. CDR3 in DNA: TGTGCCAGCAGGCCTCTACGGACTAGCGGGGGCGGGGAGCTGTTTTTT. It translates to CASRPLRTSGGGELFF.

V is TRBV7-2 and J is TRBJ1-1, with TRBD1 matching 7 bases. V lost 4 bases and J lost 5; bases outside the gene matches: 10. This CDR3 has 15 residues. CDR1 is SGHTA, CDR2 FQGNSA, per germline. This chain's CDR3 is CASSYIGVQGTEAFF. CDR3 nucleotide sequence: TGTGCCAGCAGCTACATCGGAGTACAGGGGACTGAAGCTTTCTTT.

This chain connects TRBV5-4 to TRBJ2-1; 9 bases agree with TRBD2. The ends lost 4 bases at V and 8 bases at J; junction bases unmatched: 10. In germline, CDR1 is SGHNT, CDR2 YYREEE (reference sequence). The CDR3 covers 15 residues. In DNA form, the CDR3 reads TGTGCCAGCAGCCGTAGCGGGGGCGCTGGGGATGAGCAGTTCTTC. Its translation: CASSRSGGAGDEQFF.

This clone showed up just once. The rearrangement links TRBV24-1 to TRBJ1-2, with a possible D match to TRBD1 (6 bases). Looked up from germline, CDR1 is KGHDR and CDR2 is SFDVKD. The CDR3 consists of 15 residues. Between the trimmed V and J ends, which lost 4 bases and 3 bases, there was a span of 14 bases. CDR3 nucleotide sequence: TGTGCCACCAGTGACCCTACAGGGTACGACTATGGCTACACCTTC. Its protein product is CATSDPTGYDYGYTF.

This chain connects TRBV11-2 to TRBJ2-1, with 8 bases aligning to TRBD2. V was clipped by 5 bases and J by 0 bases; unmatched bases: 15. Germline CDR1 and CDR2: SGHAT and FQNNGV. The CDR3 has 19 residues. The CDR3 protein is CASSPLAPTGTSSYNEQFF. The CDR3 region has the DNA TGTGCCAGCAGCCCCTTAGCCCCTACCGGGACTAGCTCCTACAATGAGCAGTTCTTC.

This clone was found once. This rearrangement joins TRBV7-3 to TRBJ1-1; D not resolved. Per germline, CDR1 SGHTA and CDR2 FQGTGA. The CDR3 has 13 amino acids. Between the trimmed V and J ends, which lost 4 bases and 3 bases, there was a span of 9 bases. The CDR3 DNA follows: TGTGCCAGCAGCTCTATAAGAGACACTGAAGCTTTCTTT. Residues: CASSSIRDTEAFF.

This clone has only a few counts. Other DNA sequences of this sample code for an identical CDR3. The rearrangement links TRBV12-3 or TRBV12-4 to TRBJ1-2; possible D gene TRBD1, 6 bases. Deletions cut 5 bases from V and 4 bases from J, with 8 bases between. The CDR3 sequence is 12 residues long. CDR3 in DNA: TGTGCCAGCAGTCGACAGGTCTATGGCTACACCTTC. Amino acids: CASSRQVYGYTF.

J is TRBJ1-2 and V is TRBV30, with 8 bases identical to TRBD1. With V trimmed by 0 bases and J by 1 base, 4 bases remained unmatched. The CDR3 contains 15 residues. Germline V gives CDR1 GTSNPN, CDR2 SVGIG (reference sequence). Here the CDR3 DNA reads TGTGCCTGGAGTGTACAGGGGGGCCGTAACTATGGCTACACCTTC. Its translation is CAWSVQGGRNYGYTF.

Turning to this clone: This sample also contains other DNA sequences that code for the same CDR3. The J gene is TRBJ2-1, the V gene TRBV10-3; 13 bases map to TRBD2. CDR3 length: 17 amino acids. The V gene's germline CDR1 is ENHRY and CDR2 SYGVKD. J gave up 1 base and V 5 bases, and 5 bases lay outside the gene matches. This chain's CDR3 is CAISTGLAGASYNEQFF. The CDR3, as DNA: TGTGCCATCAGTACCGGACTAGCGGGAGCGTCCTACAATGAGCAGTTCTTC.

This clone was counted once. The J gene is TRBJ1-4, the V gene TRBV27, with D tentatively TRBD1 (5 bases). CDR1 and CDR2 (germline): MNHEY, SMNVEV (reference sequence). V was trimmed by 6 bases and J by 0 bases, leaving 14 bases between them. This CDR3 has 16 residues. CDR3 residues: CASSRGRTTTNEKLFF. CDR3 bases: TGTGCCAGCAGCCGAGGCCGGACAACAACTAATGAAAAACTGTTTTTT.

The rearrangement joins TRBV6-1 to TRBJ2-5, with TRBD2 matching 7 bases. CDR3 size: 17 residues. Looked up from germline, CDR1 is MNHNS and CDR2 is SASEGT. Losses at the gene ends were 2 bases for V and 1 base for J; bases not matched to a gene: 10. The CDR3 DNA is TGTGCCAGCAGTGAAATCTCCGGACTAGTTGCCCAAGAGACCCAGTACTTC. This codes for CASSEISGLVAQETQYF.